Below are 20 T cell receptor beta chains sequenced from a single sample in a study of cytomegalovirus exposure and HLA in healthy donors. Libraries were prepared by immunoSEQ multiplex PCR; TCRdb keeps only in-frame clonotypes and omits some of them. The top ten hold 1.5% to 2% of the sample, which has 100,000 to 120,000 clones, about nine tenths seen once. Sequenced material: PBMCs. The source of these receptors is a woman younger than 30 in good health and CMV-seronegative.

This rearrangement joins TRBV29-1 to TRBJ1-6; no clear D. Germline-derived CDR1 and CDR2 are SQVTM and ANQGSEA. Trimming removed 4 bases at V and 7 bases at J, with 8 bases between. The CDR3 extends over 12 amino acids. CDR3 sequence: CSVADTNSPLHF. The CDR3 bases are TGCAGCGTTGCCGACACAAATTCACCCCTCCACTTT.

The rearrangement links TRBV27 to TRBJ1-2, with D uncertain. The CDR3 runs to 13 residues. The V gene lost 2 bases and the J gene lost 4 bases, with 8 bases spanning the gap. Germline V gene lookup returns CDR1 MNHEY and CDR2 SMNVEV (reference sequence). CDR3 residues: CASSLGRGYGYTF. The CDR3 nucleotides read TGTGCCAGCAGTTTAGGCCGGGGCTATGGCTACACCTTC.

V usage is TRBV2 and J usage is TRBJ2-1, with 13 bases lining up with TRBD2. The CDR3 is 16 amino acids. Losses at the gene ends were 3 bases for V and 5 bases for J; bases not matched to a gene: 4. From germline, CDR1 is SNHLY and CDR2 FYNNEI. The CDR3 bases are TGTGCCAGCAGTGATCGGACTAGCGGGAGTAACAATGAGCAGTTCTTC. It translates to CASSDRTSGSNNEQFF.

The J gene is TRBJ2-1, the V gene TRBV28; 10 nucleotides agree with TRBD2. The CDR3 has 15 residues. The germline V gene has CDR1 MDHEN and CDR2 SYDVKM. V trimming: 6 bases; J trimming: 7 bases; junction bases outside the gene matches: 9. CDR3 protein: CASRTPGLAWNEQFF. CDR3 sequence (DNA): TGTGCCAGCAGAACGCCGGGACTAGCGTGGAATGAGCAGTTCTTC.

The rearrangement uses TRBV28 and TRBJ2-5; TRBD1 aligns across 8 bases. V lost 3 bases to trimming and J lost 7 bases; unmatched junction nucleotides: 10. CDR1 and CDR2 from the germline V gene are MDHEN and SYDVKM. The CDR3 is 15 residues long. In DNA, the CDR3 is TGTGCCAGCAGTTTTATGGGACAGGCCCTTGGGACCCAGTACTTC. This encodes CASSFMGQALGTQYF.

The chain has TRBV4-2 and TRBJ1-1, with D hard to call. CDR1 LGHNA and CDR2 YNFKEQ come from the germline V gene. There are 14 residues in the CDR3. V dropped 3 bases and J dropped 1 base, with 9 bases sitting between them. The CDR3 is CASSHGRENTEAFF. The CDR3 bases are TGTGCCAGCAGCCATGGACGGGAGAACACTGAAGCTTTCTTT.

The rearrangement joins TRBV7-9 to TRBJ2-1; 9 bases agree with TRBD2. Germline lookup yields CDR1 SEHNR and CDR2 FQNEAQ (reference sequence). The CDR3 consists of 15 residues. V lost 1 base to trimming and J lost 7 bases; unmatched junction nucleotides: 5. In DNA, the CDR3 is TGTGCCAGCAGCTTAGGCGGGAGGGCCTGGAATGAGCAGTTCTTC. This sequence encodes CASSLGGRAWNEQFF.

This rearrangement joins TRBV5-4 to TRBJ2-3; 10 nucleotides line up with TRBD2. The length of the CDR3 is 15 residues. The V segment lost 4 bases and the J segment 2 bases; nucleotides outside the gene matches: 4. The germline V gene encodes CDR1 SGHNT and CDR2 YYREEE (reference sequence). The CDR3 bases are TGTGCCAGCAGCCCTAGCGGGGGATACACAGATACGCAGTATTTT. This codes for CASSPSGGYTDTQYF.

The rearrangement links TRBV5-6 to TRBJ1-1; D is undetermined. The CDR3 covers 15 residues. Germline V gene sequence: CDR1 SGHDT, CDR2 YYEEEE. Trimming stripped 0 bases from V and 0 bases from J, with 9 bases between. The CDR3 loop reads CASSLGGGVNTEAFF. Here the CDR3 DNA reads TGTGCCAGCAGCTTGGGTGGCGGGGTGAACACTGAAGCTTTCTTT.

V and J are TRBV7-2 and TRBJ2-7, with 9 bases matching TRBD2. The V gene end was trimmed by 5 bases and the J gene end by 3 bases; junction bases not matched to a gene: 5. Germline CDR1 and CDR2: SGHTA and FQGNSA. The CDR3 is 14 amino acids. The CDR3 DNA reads TGTGCCAGCAGCACGGAAGCGGGGGGCTACGAGCAGTACTTC. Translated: CASSTEAGGYEQYF.

CDR3 in DNA: TGTGCCAGCAGCTTAGCGGGGGATACAGGGGGACAGTACTTC. Encoded protein: CASSLAGDTGGQYF. The chain employs TRBV7-9 and TRBJ2-7; 8 nucleotides align to TRBD1. The V gene's germline CDR1 is SEHNR and CDR2 FQNEAQ (reference sequence). The length of the CDR3 is 14 residues. V was pared by 0 bases and J by 10 bases, with 8 bases of the junction left unmatched.

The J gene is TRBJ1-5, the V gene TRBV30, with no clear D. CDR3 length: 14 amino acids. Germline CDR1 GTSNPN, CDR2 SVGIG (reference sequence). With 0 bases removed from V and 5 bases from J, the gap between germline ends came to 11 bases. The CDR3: CAWSVLDIDQPQHF. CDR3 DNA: TGTGCCTGGAGTGTACTAGACATCGATCAGCCCCAGCATTTT. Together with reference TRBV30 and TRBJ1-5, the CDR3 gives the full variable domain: SQTIHQWPATLVQPVGSPLSLECTVEGTSNPNLYWYRQAAGRGLQLLFYSVGIGQISSEVPQNLSASRPQDRQFILSSKKLLLSDSGFYLCAWSVLDIDQPQHFGDGTRLSIL.

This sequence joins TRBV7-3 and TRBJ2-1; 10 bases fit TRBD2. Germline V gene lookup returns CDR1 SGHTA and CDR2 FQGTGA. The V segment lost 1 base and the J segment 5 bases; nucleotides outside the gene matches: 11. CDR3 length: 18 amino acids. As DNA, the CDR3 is TGTGCCAGCAGCTTAATAGGGGTACTAGCGGGGCGAGACAATGAGCAGTTCTTC. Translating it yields CASSLIGVLAGRDNEQFF.

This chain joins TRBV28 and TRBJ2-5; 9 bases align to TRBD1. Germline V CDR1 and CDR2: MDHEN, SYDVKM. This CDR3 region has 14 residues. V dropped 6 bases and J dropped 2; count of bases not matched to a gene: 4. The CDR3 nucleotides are TGTGCCAGCAGCGCTGACAGGGGGCAAGAGACCCAGTACTTC. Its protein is CASSADRGQETQYF. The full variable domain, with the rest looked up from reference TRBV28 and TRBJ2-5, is DVKVTQSSRYLVKRTGEKVFLECVQDMDHENMFWYRQDPGLGLRLIYFSYDVKMKEKGDIPEGYSVSREKKERFSLILESASTNQTSMYLCASSADRGQETQYFGPGTRLLVL.

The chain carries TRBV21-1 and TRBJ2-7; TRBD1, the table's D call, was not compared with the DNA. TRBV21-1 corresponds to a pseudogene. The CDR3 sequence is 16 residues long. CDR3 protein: CASSKPDRTKTYEQYF. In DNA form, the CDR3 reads TGTGCCAGCAGCAAACCGGACAGGACCAAAACCTACGAGCAGTACTTC.

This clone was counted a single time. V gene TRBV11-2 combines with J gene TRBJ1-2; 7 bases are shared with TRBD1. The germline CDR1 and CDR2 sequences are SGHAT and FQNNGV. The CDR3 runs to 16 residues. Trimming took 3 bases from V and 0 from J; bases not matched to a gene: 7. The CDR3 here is CASSFGTASANYGYTF. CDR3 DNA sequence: TGTGCCAGCAGCTTTGGGACAGCGTCCGCTAACTATGGCTACACCTTC.

The CDR3 loop reads CASSAIVTEAFF. The CDR3 nucleotides read TGTGCCAGCAGTGCCATAGTCACTGAAGCTTTCTTT. This rearrangement joins TRBV28 to TRBJ1-1, with D unclear. Germline values: CDR1 MDHEN, CDR2 SYDVKM. The CDR3 covers 12 residues. Trimming stripped 5 bases from V and 4 bases from J, with 8 bases between.

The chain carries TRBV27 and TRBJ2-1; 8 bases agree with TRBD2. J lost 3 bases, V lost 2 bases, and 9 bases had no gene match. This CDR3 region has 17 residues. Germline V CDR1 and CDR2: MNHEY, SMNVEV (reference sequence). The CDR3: CASSLASGGGYYNEQFF. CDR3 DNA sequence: TGTGCCAGCAGTTTAGCGTCTGGCGGGGGGTACTACAATGAGCAGTTCTTC.

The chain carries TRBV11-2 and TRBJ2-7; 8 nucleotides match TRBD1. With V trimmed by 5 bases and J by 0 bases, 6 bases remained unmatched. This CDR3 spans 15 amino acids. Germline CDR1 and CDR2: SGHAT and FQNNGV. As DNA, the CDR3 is TGTGCCAGCAGCCGGCCGGGGACAGGCTCCTACGAGCAGTACTTC. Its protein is CASSRPGTGSYEQYF. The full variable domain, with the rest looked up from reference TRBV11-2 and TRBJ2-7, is EAGVAQSPRYKIIEKRQSVAFWCNPISGHATLYWYQQILGQGPKLLIQFQNNGVVDDSQLPKDRFSAERLKGVDSTLKIQPAKLEDSAVYLCASSRPGTGSYEQYFGPGTRLTVT.

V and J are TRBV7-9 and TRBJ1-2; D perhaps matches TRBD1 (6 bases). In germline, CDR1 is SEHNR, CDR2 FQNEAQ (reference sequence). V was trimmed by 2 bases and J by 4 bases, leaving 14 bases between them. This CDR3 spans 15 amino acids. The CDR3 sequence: CASSLWSAGVYGYTF. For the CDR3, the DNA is TGTGCCAGCAGCTTATGGTCGGCAGGGGTCTATGGCTACACCTTC.